This T cell receptor beta chain appears in the sequencing data of a study of T cell clones after liver transplantation. Study-wide points: Graft donor-reactive T cells possibly entered the graft instead of undergoing deletion. A significant post-transplant drop in circulating graft-donor-reactive CD4 TCRbeta sequences occurred in most of the 8 subjects.

After removal of 1 base from V and 2 bases from J, the junction contained 5 bases not matched to a gene. The CDR3 totals 17 residues. Germline V gene sequence: CDR1 KGHSH, CDR2 LQKENI. Data came from immunoSEQ multiplex PCR; TCRdb stores just in-frame clones and leaves some out. The sample consists of around 110,000 clones, approximately 90% of them appearing once. In regard to this clone: Its antigen is currently unknown.

The TCR comes from a human patient who received a liver transplant. Some T cells could come from the graft donor. V gene TRBV18 combines with J gene TRBJ2-1; 10 nucleotides align to TRBD2. The sequencing used CD4+ T cells from blood, collected 12 months after liver transplant. The CDR3 loop reads CASSPLRTSGPYNEQFF. The CDR3 bases are TGTGCCAGCTCACCACTCCGGACTAGCGGACCCTACAATGAGCAGTTCTTC.